The source of this TCR beta chain is a study of OX40 agonist ivuxolimab in advanced cancers. Findings and caveats of the study: Clonal expansion was seen in CD4+ and CD8+ blood T cells by week 6 at 0.1 to 3.0 mg/kg.

The sample holds one count of this clone. Its target is not known. Sequenced by immunoSEQ multiplex PCR; TCRdb stores in-frame clones only, minus some. The sample carries 60,000 or so clones, roughly 83% recorded once. The sequenced sample was CD4+ or CD8+ T cells sorted from blood, obtained in a trial of the OX40 agonist ivuxolimab. The sequence was collected from an adult with an advanced solid tumor such as melanoma, head and neck, liver or kidney cancer.

The CDR3 region has the DNA TGTGCCAGCAGCTTAGAGTGGGTCAGGGGGGCGAACACTGAAGCTTTCTTT. This encodes CASSLEWVRGANTEAFF. The chain combines TRBV11-2 with TRBJ1-1; the match to TRBD1 covers 7 bases. J was trimmed by 1 base and V by 0 bases; bases with no gene match: 8. The CDR3 has 17 amino acids. The V gene's germline CDR1 is SGHAT and CDR2 FQNNGV.